This T cell receptor beta chain was captured by sequencing in a study of shared clonotypes between healthy human individuals. Study context: Each donor's CD4 naive and CD4 memory cells filled three plates apiece, CD8 naive two, and CD8 memory one. Overall study findings and caveats: In general, naive subsets displayed greater estimated richness than memory subsets did. Only blood samples were collected, and tissue repertoires likely differ.

A word on this clone: Its target is not known.

Assay: immunoSEQ multiplex PCR; the TCRdb copy retains only in-frame clones and omits some. The sample lists 550,000 to 850,000 clones, roughly 70% occurring once. Between the trimmed V and J ends, which lost 5 bases and 0 bases, there was a span of 8 bases. The CDR3 extends over 14 amino acids. Germline lookup yields CDR1 SQVTM and CDR2 ANQGSEA. The sample comprised memory CD4+ T cells sorted from blood. Subset given: CD45RA-negative fraction. The TCR comes from a woman younger than 45 in good health. This chain links TRBV29-1 with TRBJ2-6, with D possibly matching TRBD1 (6 bases). DNA for the CDR3: TGCAGCGTTTACAGGGACTCTGGGGCCAACGTCCTGACTTTC. Its translation is CSVYRDSGANVLTF.